A single sample gave rise to the 13 T cell receptor beta chains below, sequenced in a study of human T cells and chemical hapten exposure. One entry per CDR3 protein results from TCRdb running MiXCR on the RACE reads. The sample has 300,000 to 400,000 distinct CDR3 sequences, approximately 5% seen once; the top ten hold 2.5% to 3%. The sample's time point: pre-sensitization, week 0. Treatment in this sample: therapeutic diphenylcyclopropenone sensitization with weekly scalp DPC. Specimen: whole blood, collected in connection with sensitization to the hapten diphenylcyclopropenone (DPC). These receptors were taken from a woman aged 45-65 years with alopecia areata. Some clones in this sample may be carry-over from other donors' samples.

This clonotype was detected a few times. The rearrangement uses TRBV14 and TRBJ2-4; 12 nucleotides align to TRBD2. V lost 6 bases and J lost 4; bases outside the gene matches: 4. This CDR3 comprises 15 residues. Germline assignment: CDR1 SGHDN and CDR2 FVKESK. CDR3 loop: CASSRTSGIKNIQYF. For the CDR3, the DNA is TGTGCCAGCAGTCGGACTAGCGGGATTAAAAACATTCAGTACTTC. Full variable domain (outside the CDR3, taken from reference TRBV14 and TRBJ2-4): EAGVTQFPSHSVIEKGQTVTLRCDPISGHDNLYWYRRVMGKEIKFLLHFVKESKQDESGMPNNRFLAERTGGTYSTLKVQPAELEDSGVYFCASSRTSGIKNIQYFGAGTRLSVL.

Regarding this clonotype: A much larger clone sits a single nucleotide away, making a read error possible. J is TRBJ1-1 and V is TRBV7-2; TRBD1 is a possible D gene (5 bases). Germline values: CDR1 SGHTA, CDR2 FQGNSA. V shed 2 bases and J shed 0 bases, with 13 bases lying between them. This CDR3 is built from 16 residues. CDR3 nucleotides: TGTGCCAGCAGCTTAACCGAGGCAGGGTTGAACACTGAAGCTTTCTTT. Protein: CASSLTEAGLNTEAFF. Combining the CDR3 with reference TRBV7-2 and TRBJ1-1 gives the whole variable domain GAGVSQSPSNKVTEKGKDVELRCDPISGHTALYWYRQSLGQGLEFLIYFQGNSAPDKSGLPSDRFSAERTGGSVSTLTIQRTQQEDSAVYLCASSLTEAGLNTEAFFGQGTRLTVV.

The chain employs TRBV7-6 and TRBJ1-4; D gene uncertain. The CDR3 totals 13 residues. V lost 2 bases, J lost 5 bases, and 6 bases lay in between. Germline CDR1 SGHVS, CDR2 FNYEAQ. The CDR3 sequence is CASSLRQNEKLFF. The CDR3 region has the DNA TGTGCCAGCAGCTTAAGGCAGAATGAAAAACTGTTTTTT.

V gene TRBV6-1 combines with J gene TRBJ1-1; D remains unclear. Per the germline V gene, CDR1 is MNHNS and CDR2 is SASEGT. With 7 bases removed from V and 1 base from J, the gap between germline ends came to 16 bases. This CDR3 region has 15 residues. The CDR3 DNA sequence: TGTGCCAGCACCTCCTCGAGACACGCGAACACTGAAGCTTTCTTT. Translated, it gives CASTSSRHANTEAFF.

This clonotype has more than one count but fewer than ten. This chain links TRBV18 with TRBJ2-7; tentative D call: TRBD1 (6 bases). CDR1 is KGHSH, CDR2 LQKENI, per germline. With 6 bases removed from V and 3 bases from J, the gap between germline ends came to 18 bases. The CDR3 is 15 amino acids. CDR3: CASSFFATGVYEQYF. In DNA form, the CDR3 reads TGTGCCAGCTCCTTCTTTGCGACAGGAGTCTACGAGCAGTACTTC. The full variable domain, in which reference TRBV18 and TRBJ2-7 provide the parts outside the CDR3, is NAGVMQNPRHLVRRRGQEARLRCSPMKGHSHVYWYRQLPEEGLKFMVYLQKENIIDESGMPKERFSAEFPKEGPSILRIQQVVRGDSAAYFCASSFFATGVYEQYFGPGTRLTVT.

The chain links TRBV20-1 to TRBJ2-7; 8 nucleotides align to TRBD1. The V and J ends lost 1 base and 3 bases, in that order; junction bases with no gene match: 2. The length of the CDR3 is 13 residues. Germline V CDR1 and CDR2: DFQATT, SNEGSKA (reference sequence). CDR3 sequence: CSARAGTGYEQYF. DNA for the CDR3: TGCAGTGCTAGAGCCGGGACAGGCTACGAGCAGTACTTC.

The chain is built from TRBV14 and TRBJ2-7; 10 nucleotides line up with TRBD1. The CDR3 loop spans 15 amino acids. Trimming cost V 2 bases and J 5 bases; bases outside gene matches: 6. Germline V gene data show CDR1 as SGHDN and CDR2 as FVKESK. The CDR3 protein is CASSQPGQGSHEQYF. DNA of the CDR3: TGTGCCAGCAGCCAACCGGGACAGGGGAGCCACGAGCAGTACTTC.

This chain uses TRBV29-1 with TRBJ2-5; 11 nucleotides line up with TRBD2. Trimming removed 6 bases from V and 3 bases from J; junction bases left unmatched: 0. Germline V gene data show CDR1 as SQVTM and CDR2 as ANQGSEA. The CDR3 is made up of 12 amino acids. CDR3 sequence reads: CSVLAGEETQYF. The CDR3 DNA is TGCAGCGTACTAGCGGGGGAAGAGACCCAGTACTTC.

This sequence joins TRBV6-1 and TRBJ1-4; D gene unclear. Germline V gene data show CDR1 as MNHNS and CDR2 as SASEGT. V was clipped by 4 bases and J by 5 bases, with 11 bases between them. There are 14 residues in the CDR3. CDR3: CASSVGNGNEKLFF. CDR3 sequence (DNA): TGTGCCAGCAGTGTAGGGAACGGAAATGAAAAACTGTTTTTT.

The genes are TRBV7-2 and TRBJ2-1; 9 nucleotides match TRBD1. The V gene end was trimmed by 5 bases and the J gene end by 9 bases; junction bases not matched to a gene: 20. Germline values: CDR1 SGHTA, CDR2 FQGNSA. The CDR3 runs 18 residues. The CDR3 region is CASSLLISNRGRLGEQFF. DNA for the CDR3: TGTGCCAGCAGCCTTTTAATTTCCAACAGGGGGCGCCTGGGTGAGCAGTTCTTC. Drawing the rest from reference TRBV7-2 and TRBJ2-1, the complete variable domain is GAGVSQSPSNKVTEKGKDVELRCDPISGHTALYWYRQSLGQGLEFLIYFQGNSAPDKSGLPSDRFSAERTGGSVSTLTIQRTQQEDSAVYLCASSLLISNRGRLGEQFFGPGTRLTVL.

V is TRBV30 and J is TRBJ1-6; D is undetermined. Germline V gene sequence: CDR1 GTSNPN, CDR2 SVGIG (reference sequence). CDR3 length: 14 residues. Deletions cut 0 bases from V and 5 bases from J, with 8 bases between. CDR3 loop: CAWSVRPDNSPLHF. DNA for the CDR3: TGTGCCTGGAGTGTCAGGCCCGATAATTCACCCCTCCACTTT. Supplemented by reference TRBV30 and TRBJ1-6, the full variable domain reads SQTIHQWPATLVQPVGSPLSLECTVEGTSNPNLYWYRQAAGRGLQLLFYSVGIGQISSEVPQNLSASRPQDRQFILSSKKLLLSDSGFYLCAWSVRPDNSPLHFGNGTRLTVT.

This clonotype was counted many times. This chain links TRBV29-1 with TRBJ2-3, with a possible D match to TRBD1 (6 bases). Looked up from germline, CDR1 is SQVTM and CDR2 is ANQGSEA. V was cut by 1 base and J by 2 bases, with 16 bases left in between. CDR3 length: 16 amino acids. This CDR3 reads CSVEGVQGRHTDTQYF. CDR3 DNA sequence: TGCAGCGTTGAAGGTGTACAGGGTAGGCACACAGATACGCAGTATTTT.

This clonotype was observed a handful of times. This sequence joins TRBV3-1 and TRBJ2-2; no definite D call. This CDR3 is 13 amino acids long. Trimming took off 2 bases at V and 2 bases at J, with 3 bases between the two ends. The germline gives CDR1 LGHDT, CDR2 YNNKEL (reference sequence). The CDR3 protein is CASSQINTGELFF. The CDR3 coding sequence is TGTGCCAGCAGCCAAATCAACACCGGGGAGCTGTTTTTT.